One T cell receptor beta chain is described in this entry. This clone's antigen is unknown. Nothing much larger sits one base from this clone, and base qualities are not available. Whole blood was collected in K2EDTA tubes by collaborating institutions according to the institutions' own protocols. For TCRbeta analysis, collaborator samples were shipped as frozen whole blood, as isolated PBMCs, or as DNA extracted from either sample type. Spanning cysteine to phenylalanine, the CDR3 consists of 12 amino acids. CDR3 DNA is the only sequence kept; it has 36 bases, read in frame from the first base. CDR1 and CDR2 are read off the germline V gene (reference sequence) as SEHNR and FQNEAQ. Trimming costs V 2 bases and J 4 bases, and their ends lie 5 bases apart. TCRbeta CDR3 regions were amplified from genomic DNA by means of the immunoSEQ Assay, a bias-controlled multiplex PCR. Turning to the authors' computational methods: Nucleated cell counts per sample were estimated from amplification of reference gene primers within the assay. Sequence reads were collapsed and filtered to measure the absolute abundance of every unique TCRbeta CDR3 rearrangement. Productive Simpson clonality was computed per sample as the square root of Simpson's diversity index over productive rearrangements. TCRdb mirrors the immuneACCESS table, restricted to in-frame sequences. Some clones are absent from its copies; in checked studies, under half trace to an unresolved V gene, and the reason for the others is unknown. V and J calls and clone size are given by that table; D and trimming were obtained from the DNA. The table for this sample lists around 160,000 clones; roughly 84% of them were counted only once. 35% to 40% of the sample lies in the top ten.

The sample is drawn from a study of blood T cell repertoires in COVID-19 (dated by TCRdb to the early 2020s). Regarding the complete study: Samples covering the acute and convalescent phases of COVID-19 were provided by collaborators in the United States, Italy and Spain. The material from the prospective study consisted of cDNA or gDNA derived from T cells, B-cell-depleted T cells, or PBMCs. The dataset comprised deeply sampled blood TCRbeta repertoires from subjects exposed to, actively infected with, or recovered from COVID-19. The repertoires were released in a freely available public database intended as a resource for research on the immune response to SARS-CoV-2. Samples came from the ongoing ImmuneRACE study (first 160 participants) plus 1,254 subjects from 6 global collaborators. Sample metadata almost always included a de-identified subject ID, COVID-19 status, age in years and sex. Where available, HLA class I and class II types were taken from metadata supplied by the sample provider and were not determined by assay-based typing. What the research found in general, with its limitations: How much clinical and demographic metadata was included differed by source and by participant, and the metadata was provided uncurated.

The V and J genes are TRBV7-9 and TRBJ1-1, with the D gene uncertain. The receptor was derived from a human donor in a cohort sampled during active COVID-19. The sequenced sample was peripheral blood. The DNA reads TGTGCCAGCAGCTTACACGGCACTGAAGCTTTCTTT. Translation gives CASSLHGTEAFF.